Shown below are 27 T cell receptor beta chains from a single sample sequenced in a study of shared clonotypes between healthy human individuals. Sequenced by immunoSEQ multiplex PCR; TCRdb stores in-frame clones only, minus some. The data hold 2 million or so clones, with about 95% observed a single time. Input material: naive CD4+ T cells sorted from blood. Subset here: CD45RA+ positively selected. The receptors shown here come from a man aged 18 to 29 in good health.

V and J are TRBV7-3 and TRBJ1-3; unclear D gene. CDR1 and CDR2 from the germline V gene are SGHTA and FQGTGA. The CDR3 extends over 14 amino acids. The V and J ends lost 4 bases and 2 bases respectively, with 9 bases between them. CDR3 protein: CASSSGNPGNTIYF. The CDR3 DNA reads TGTGCCAGCAGCTCCGGGAACCCTGGAAACACCATATATTTT.

The CDR3 coding sequence is TGTGCCAGCAGCTTAGCTGTTGGCCCCTCCTACGAGCAGTACTTC. Translation gives CASSLAVGPSYEQYF. The V gene is TRBV11-2, the J gene TRBJ2-7; D not certain. Germline loops: CDR1 SGHAT, CDR2 FQNNGV. V was shortened by 1 base and J by 0 bases, with 10 bases between the two germline ends. The CDR3 loop spans 15 amino acids.

The chain employs TRBV6-1 and TRBJ2-5, with 7 bases aligning to TRBD2. Germline V gene lookup returns CDR1 MNHNS and CDR2 SASEGT. CDR3 length: 14 residues. The trim removed 3 bases at V and 2 bases at J, leaving 3 bases unmatched. The CDR3 protein is CASSDSGGQETQYF. In DNA, the CDR3 is TGTGCCAGCAGTGACTCGGGGGGACAAGAGACCCAGTACTTC.

The chain is built from TRBV5-1 and TRBJ2-1; D is ambiguous. V dropped 0 bases and J dropped 12 bases, with 22 bases sitting between them. This CDR3 is built from 16 residues. Per germline, CDR1 SGHRS and CDR2 YFSETQ. This chain's CDR3 is CASSLEDDLPGRRQFF. As DNA, the CDR3 is TGCGCCAGCAGCTTGGAGGACGACTTGCCTGGGCGGCGGCAGTTCTTC. The full variable domain, completed using reference TRBV5-1 and TRBJ2-1, is KAGVTQTPRYLIKTRGQQVTLSCSPISGHRSVSWYQQTPGQGLQFLFEYFSETQRNKGNFPGRFSGRQFSNSRSEMNVSTLELGDSALYLCASSLEDDLPGRRQFFGPGTRLTVL.

Note on this clone: This could be a read error, since a much larger clone is one nucleotide away. The sample contains more than one DNA sequence encoding this CDR3. The CDR3 here is CASSLVNTGELFF. The CDR3 nucleotides are TGTGCCAGCAGCTTAGTGAACACCGGGGAGCTGTTTTTT. The chain carries TRBV11-2 and TRBJ2-2; D is uncertain. The CDR3 is 13 residues long. Trimming took 1 base from V and 1 from J, leaving 1 base between them. Germline lookup yields CDR1 SGHAT and CDR2 FQNNGV. The full variable domain, with the rest looked up from reference TRBV11-2 and TRBJ2-2, is EAGVAQSPRYKIIEKRQSVAFWCNPISGHATLYWYQQILGQGPKLLIQFQNNGVVDDSQLPKDRFSAERLKGVDSTLKIQPAKLEDSAVYLCASSLVNTGELFFGEGSRLTVL.

This chain connects TRBV25-1 to TRBJ2-2, with D possibly matching TRBD1 (6 bases). The germline V gene has CDR1 MGHDK and CDR2 SYGVNS. This CDR3 comprises 13 residues. Trimming pared 6 bases from V and 1 base from J, leaving 6 bases between. Here the CDR3 reads CASRTGNTGELFF. The DNA of the CDR3 is TGTGCCAGCAGGACAGGGAACACCGGGGAGCTGTTTTTT.

V and J are TRBV13 and TRBJ1-2; 11 positions match TRBD1. The CDR3 covers 13 residues. V shed 3 bases and J 8 bases; nucleotides not matched to a gene: 2. Per the germline V gene, CDR1 is PRHDT and CDR2 is FYEKMQ (reference sequence). CDR3 nucleotide sequence: TGTGCCAGCAGCTTGGACAGGGGGCGCGGCTACACCTTC. Translating it yields CASSLDRGRGYTF.

This chain uses TRBV6-5 with TRBJ2-2, with 11 bases aligning to TRBD2. With 4 bases clipped from V and 5 bases from J, the junction kept 6 bases outside the gene matches. Per the germline V gene, CDR1 is MNHEY and CDR2 is SVGAGI. This CDR3 is 16 amino acids long. The CDR3 region has the DNA TGTGCCAGCAGTTTAGCGGGGGGGCGTCGGACCGGGGAGCTGTTTTTT. Its protein is CASSLAGGRRTGELFF.

The chain is built from TRBV18 and TRBJ2-2; TRBD1 might be the D (7 bases). The CDR3 extends over 18 amino acids. CDR1 and CDR2 (germline): KGHSH, LQKENI. The V end was cut by 3 bases, the J end by 0 bases, with 17 bases between. CDR3 sequence reads: CASSPRDSKLSNTGELFF. The CDR3 DNA reads as TGTGCCAGCTCACCGCGGGACAGTAAACTGTCGAACACCGGGGAGCTGTTTTTT.

V usage is TRBV6-5 and J usage is TRBJ2-1; possibly TRBD2 for D (5 bases). This CDR3 has 16 residues. Deletions cut 2 bases from V and 0 bases from J, with 11 bases between. From germline, CDR1 is MNHEY and CDR2 SVGAGI. In DNA, the CDR3 is TGTGCCAGCAGTTACGCGGGTACGGCCTCCTACAATGAGCAGTTCTTC. Translating it yields CASSYAGTASYNEQFF.

The rearrangement uses TRBV10-3 and TRBJ1-4; unclear D gene. V gave up 6 bases and J gave up 0 bases, with 8 bases separating them. CDR1 and CDR2 from the germline V gene are ENHRY and SYGVKD. CDR3 size: 14 residues. The CDR3 reads CAIRDRATNEKLFF. Written as DNA, the CDR3 is TGTGCCATCAGAGACCGAGCAACTAATGAAAAACTGTTTTTT.

In this sample, this clone turned up a few times. V usage is TRBV5-1 and J usage is TRBJ2-3, with TRBD1 as a possible D gene (6 bases). V was pared by 1 base and J by 2 bases, with 11 bases between. The CDR3 has 15 amino acids. Looked up from germline, CDR1 is SGHRS and CDR2 is YFSETQ. CDR3 protein: CASSLQTGPTDTQYF. CDR3 nucleotide sequence: TGCGCCAGCAGCTTGCAGACAGGTCCCACAGATACGCAGTATTTT.

Here the CDR3 reads CASSQVLAGGPGDTQYF. The CDR3 nucleotides are TGCGCCAGCAGCCAAGTTCTAGCGGGAGGGCCCGGAGATACGCAGTATTTT. V gene TRBV4-3 combines with J gene TRBJ2-3, with 12 bases lining up with TRBD2. CDR3 length: 17 residues. V was clipped by 1 base and J by 5 bases; unmatched bases: 7. Germline CDR1 LGHNA, CDR2 YSLEER.

The chain links TRBV7-2 to TRBJ2-3; 7 bases line up with TRBD1. The CDR3 spans 15 residues. Germline values: CDR1 SGHTA, CDR2 FQGNSA. The V gene end was trimmed by 1 base and the J gene end by 4 bases; junction bases not matched to a gene: 5. CDR3 nucleotides: TGTGCCAGCAGCTTAGGGGGACAGTTCCCAGATACGCAGTATTTT. Encoded protein: CASSLGGQFPDTQYF.

The chain recombines TRBV7-2 with TRBJ2-7, with D unclear. This CDR3 comprises 14 residues. CDR1 SGHTA and CDR2 FQGNSA come from the germline V gene. Trimming pared 4 bases from V and 0 bases from J, leaving 10 bases between. Here the CDR3 reads CASSSSKASYEQYF. The DNA for the CDR3 is TGTGCCAGCAGCTCGTCGAAAGCCTCCTACGAGCAGTACTTC.

The chain couples TRBV10-3 to TRBJ2-1; D is uncertain. Germline V lookup: CDR1 ENHRY, CDR2 SYGVKD. The length of the CDR3 is 12 residues. The V and J ends lost 1 base and 7 bases respectively, with 5 bases between them. CDR3 sequence reads: CAISELRNEQFF. The CDR3 coding sequence is TGTGCCATCAGTGAGTTACGGAATGAGCAGTTCTTC.

The chain uses TRBV18 and TRBJ2-3, with 10 bases lining up with TRBD1. The CDR3 runs 14 residues. Germline assignment: CDR1 KGHSH and CDR2 LQKENI. V shed 3 bases and J 4 bases; nucleotides not matched to a gene: 1. The CDR3, as DNA: TGTGCCAGCTCACCGACAGGGGGCCCAGATACGCAGTATTTT. This sequence encodes CASSPTGGPDTQYF.

About this clone: Other DNA sequences from this sample encode an identical CDR3 as well. This chain joins TRBV4-3 and TRBJ2-7; D is uncertain. The CDR3 totals 14 residues. Germline values: CDR1 LGHNA, CDR2 YSLEER. Trimming cost V 1 base and J 0 bases, with 7 bases left between them. CDR3 in amino acids: CASSQGGSSYEQYF. The CDR3, as DNA: TGCGCCAGCAGCCAAGGCGGAAGCTCCTACGAGCAGTACTTC.

J is TRBJ1-2 and V is TRBV5-8; D is perhaps TRBD1 (5 bases). This CDR3 has 11 amino acids. The germline CDR1 and CDR2 sequences are SGHTS and YDEGEE. V lost 2 bases to trimming and J lost 8 bases, with 7 bases between them. CDR3 in DNA: TGTGCCAGCAGCTTAAGGGGAGGCTACACCTTC. Amino acids: CASSLRGGYTF.

The V and J genes are TRBV2 and TRBJ1-3; D remains ambiguous. V lost 3 bases to trimming and J lost 7 bases, with 10 bases between them. Germline V gene data show CDR1 as SNHLY and CDR2 as FYNNEI. This CDR3 is 13 amino acids long. CDR3 in amino acids: CASSESRTNTIYF. CDR3 DNA: TGTGCCAGCAGTGAGTCCAGGACTAACACCATATATTTT.

The chain recombines TRBV18 with TRBJ2-5, with TRBD1 as a possible D gene (5 bases). Germline V gene lookup returns CDR1 KGHSH and CDR2 LQKENI. The CDR3 contains 14 residues. The V and J ends lost 5 bases and 1 base respectively, with 11 bases between them. CDR3 coding DNA: TGTGCCAGCTCATTGACAGATACCCAAGAGACCCAGTACTTC. It encodes CASSLTDTQETQYF.

The chain recombines TRBV25-1 with TRBJ2-7; TRBD1 matches 11 bases. The ends lost 0 bases at V and 3 bases at J; junction bases unmatched: 4. This CDR3 has 16 residues. Germline loops: CDR1 MGHDK, CDR2 SYGVNS. CDR3 region: CASSEYGTGGGYEQYF. The CDR3 DNA is TGTGCCAGCAGTGAATACGGGACAGGGGGTGGCTACGAGCAGTACTTC.

In the case of this clone: This specimen includes other DNA sequences encoding the same CDR3. The chain is built from TRBV9 and TRBJ2-1, with TRBD2 identical over 10 bases. In germline, CDR1 is SGDLS, CDR2 YYNGEE. There are 15 residues in the CDR3. J was trimmed by 2 bases and V by 2 bases; bases with no gene match: 1. CDR3 protein: CASSVLAGAYNEQFF. Here the CDR3 DNA reads TGTGCCAGCAGCGTTCTAGCGGGAGCCTACAATGAGCAGTTCTTC.

This clone was observed a single time. This chain links TRBV7-2 with TRBJ2-1; 7 nucleotides match TRBD2. From germline, CDR1 is SGHTA and CDR2 FQGNSA. The junction had 7 bases not matched to a gene; V was cut back by 6 bases and J by 5 bases. The CDR3 runs 14 residues. The DNA for the CDR3 is TGTGCCAGCAGACGGGGACTAAGCAACAATGAGCAGTTCTTC. Protein sequence: CASRRGLSNNEQFF.

This chain connects TRBV5-5 to TRBJ1-5; maybe TRBD1 (5 bases). The CDR3 extends over 15 amino acids. Germline V gives CDR1 SGHKS, CDR2 YYEKEE (reference sequence). V lost 4 bases, J lost 5 bases, and 16 bases lay in between. This chain's CDR3 is CASSPGTSLYQPQHF. As DNA, the CDR3 is TGTGCCAGCAGCCCCGGGACTTCGCTATATCAGCCCCAGCATTTT.

This sequence joins TRBV7-6 and TRBJ2-2; perhaps TRBD1 as D (5 bases). The V end was cut by 5 bases, the J end by 3 bases, with 19 bases between. Germline V lookup: CDR1 SGHVS, CDR2 FNYEAQ. This CDR3 contains 17 residues. The CDR3 sequence: CASSQIWGRVDTGELFF. CDR3 nucleotide sequence: TGTGCCAGCAGCCAAATTTGGGGCAGGGTGGACACCGGGGAGCTGTTTTTT.

The gene calls are TRBV6-6 and TRBJ2-1; D gene unclear. The V end lost 11 bases, the J end lost 4 bases, and 9 bases lay between the germline ends. This CDR3 comprises 11 residues. The V gene's germline CDR1 is MNHNY and CDR2 SVGAGI (reference sequence). CDR3 loop: CAAGGYNEQFF. In nucleotides, the CDR3 is TGTGCCGCTGGCGGTTACAATGAGCAGTTCTTC.